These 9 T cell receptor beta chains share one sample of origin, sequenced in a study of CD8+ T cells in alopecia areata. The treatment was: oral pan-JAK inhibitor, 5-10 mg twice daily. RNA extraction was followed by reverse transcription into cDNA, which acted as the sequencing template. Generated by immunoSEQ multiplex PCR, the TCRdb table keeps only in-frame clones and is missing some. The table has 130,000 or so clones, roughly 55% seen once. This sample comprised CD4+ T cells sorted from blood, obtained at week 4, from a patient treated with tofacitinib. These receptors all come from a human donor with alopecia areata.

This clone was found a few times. CDR3 amino acids: CASSLDSYNEQFF. CDR3 in DNA: TGCGCCAGCAGCCTAGACAGCTACAATGAGCAGTTCTTC. J is TRBJ2-1 and V is TRBV5-1, with D possibly being TRBD1 (5 bases). There are 13 residues in the CDR3. Germline V gene sequence: CDR1 SGHRS, CDR2 YFSETQ. V was pared by 4 bases and J by 3 bases, with 8 bases between.

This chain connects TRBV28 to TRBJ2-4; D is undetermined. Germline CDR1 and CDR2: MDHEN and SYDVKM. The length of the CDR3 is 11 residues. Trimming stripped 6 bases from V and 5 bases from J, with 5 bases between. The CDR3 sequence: CASSGENIQYF. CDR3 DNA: TGTGCCAGCAGCGGAGAAAACATTCAGTACTTC.

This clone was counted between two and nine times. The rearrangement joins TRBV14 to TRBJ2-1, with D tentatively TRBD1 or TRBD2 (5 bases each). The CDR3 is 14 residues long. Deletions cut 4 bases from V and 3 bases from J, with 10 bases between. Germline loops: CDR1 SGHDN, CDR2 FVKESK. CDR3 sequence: CASSRTRGYNEQFF. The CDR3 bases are TGTGCCAGCAGCCGAACTAGGGGCTACAATGAGCAGTTCTTC.

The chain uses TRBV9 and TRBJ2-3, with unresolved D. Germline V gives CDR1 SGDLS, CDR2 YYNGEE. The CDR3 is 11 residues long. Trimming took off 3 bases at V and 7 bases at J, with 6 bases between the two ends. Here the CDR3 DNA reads TGTGCCAGCAGCGGGTCCAATACGCAGTATTTT. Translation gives CASSGSNTQYF.

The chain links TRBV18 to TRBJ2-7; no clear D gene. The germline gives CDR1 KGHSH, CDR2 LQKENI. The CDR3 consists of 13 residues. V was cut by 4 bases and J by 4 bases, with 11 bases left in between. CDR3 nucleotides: TGTGCCAGCTCACTAGAACAGAGTTACGAGCAGTACTTC. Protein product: CASSLEQSYEQYF.

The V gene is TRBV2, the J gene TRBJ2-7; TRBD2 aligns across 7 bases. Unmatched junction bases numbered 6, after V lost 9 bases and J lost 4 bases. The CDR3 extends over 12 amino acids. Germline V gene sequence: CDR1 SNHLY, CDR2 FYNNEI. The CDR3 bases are TGTGCCAGTGGGACTACCCAATACGAGCAGTACTTC. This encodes CASGTTQYEQYF.

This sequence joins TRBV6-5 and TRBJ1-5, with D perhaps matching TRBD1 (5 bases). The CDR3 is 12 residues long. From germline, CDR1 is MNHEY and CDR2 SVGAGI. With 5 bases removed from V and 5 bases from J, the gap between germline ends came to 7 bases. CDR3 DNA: TGTGCCAGCAGTGAGGGGTATCAGCCCCAGCATTTT. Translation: CASSEGYQPQHF.

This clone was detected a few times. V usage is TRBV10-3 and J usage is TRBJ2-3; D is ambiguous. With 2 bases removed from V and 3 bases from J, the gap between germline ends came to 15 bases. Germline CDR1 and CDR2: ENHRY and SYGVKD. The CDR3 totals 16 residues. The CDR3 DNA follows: TGTGCCATCAGTGAGGGTAGATCTGCGTGGACAGATACGCAGTATTTT. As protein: CAISEGRSAWTDTQYF.

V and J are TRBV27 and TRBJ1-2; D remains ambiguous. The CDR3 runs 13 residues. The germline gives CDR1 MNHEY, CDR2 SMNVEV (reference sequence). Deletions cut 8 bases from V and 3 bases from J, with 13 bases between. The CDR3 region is CASGLGHYYGYTF. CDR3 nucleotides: TGTGCCAGCGGCTTAGGGCACTACTATGGCTACACCTTC.